This T cell receptor beta chain was recovered during a study of blood T cell repertoires in COVID-19. Overall study: Sites in the United States, Italy and Spain provided acute and convalescent COVID-19 samples. T cells, B-cell-depleted T cells, or PBMCs supplied cDNA or gDNA.

Seattle's cohort entered during active infection and was followed longitudinally. As handled by the study authors: Amplification from reference gene primers served as the basis for estimated nucleated cell counts. Generated by immunoSEQ multiplex PCR, the TCRdb table keeps only in-frame clones and is missing some. D and trimming come from the DNA, and the V and J calls and clone size come from that table. This sample has about 200,000 clones, with more than 75% found just once. The source is a woman aged 80 or older with COVID-19, enrolled during active disease. Material for sequencing was peripheral blood.

DNA of the CDR3: TGTGCCAGCAGCTCGGCCCTGAAACAGGGGGCGCGGGAAGGCCAACTGTTTTTT. Protein: CASSSALKQGAREGQLFF. This chain links TRBV7-2 with TRBJ1-4; TRBD1 agrees at 9 bases. Germline CDR1 reads SGHTA; CDR2 reads FQGNSA. This CDR3 has 18 amino acids. Trimming removed 4 bases from V and 12 bases from J; junction bases left unmatched: 21.